The clone carrying this TCR beta chain was seen ten or more times. The antigen remains undetermined. Germline CDR1 and CDR2: SQVTM and ANQGSEA. This CDR3 contains 15 residues. V was trimmed by 8 bases and J by 0 bases, leaving 19 bases between them. This specimen comes from a study of T cells in Graves' hyperthyroidism and ophthalmopathy. Points from the study as a whole: Researchers found most expanded thyroid clonotypes above 0.001 in blood as well.

Uncontrolled infections, other autoimmune diseases, pregnancy or lactation led to exclusion of patients. TCR beta CDR3 regions were amplified from RNA. First-round RT-PCR with HTBI primers amplified the TCR CDR3 region. MiXCR, run by TCRdb on the multiplex PCR reads, gives a single entry per CDR3 protein. The sample contains over 700,000 distinct CDR3 sequences, roughly a third of which appear only once. The rearrangement links TRBV29-1 to TRBJ1-2; TRBD1 might be the D (5 bases). The sequence derives from a woman aged 35 to 49 with Graves' hyperthyroidism. The specimen was blood. As DNA, the CDR3 is TGCAGCCTCTTGACAGATACGAAACCTAACTATGGCTACACCTTC. This codes for CSLLTDTKPNYGYTF.